Below, one T cell receptor beta chain is given with its context. The data belong to a study of shared clonotypes between healthy human individuals. Profiled with immunoSEQ multiplex PCR; TCRdb holds only in-frame clones, not every one. The sample records about 1.5 million clones, about 96% being singletons. Trimming cost V 4 bases and J 9 bases, with 14 bases left between them. This CDR3 region has 13 residues. Per germline, CDR1 SGDLS and CDR2 YYNGEE. Specimen: naive CD4+ T cells sorted from blood. Sample subset: CD45RA+ positively selected. The chain has TRBV9 and TRBJ2-1; D perhaps matches TRBD1 (5 bases). The TCR was taken from a man between 25 and 39 years old in good health. This chain's CDR3 is CASSSRSGIEQFF. CDR3 DNA: TGTGCCAGCAGCTCTCGCTCAGGGATTGAGCAGTTCTTC.